One and the same sample provided the 10 T cell receptor beta chains below, sequenced in a study of cytomegalovirus exposure and HLA in healthy donors. The PCR ran on 60 Vbeta and 13 Jbeta primers. Data came from immunoSEQ multiplex PCR; TCRdb stores just in-frame clones and leaves some out. Of more than 60,000 clones in the sample, roughly 80% are singletons; the top ten hold roughly 5%. Sequencing input: PBMCs. These receptors were taken from a male donor in good health and CMV-seropositive.

This clone was counted once. The V call is TRBV5-5, the J call TRBJ1-4; D gene ambiguous. The germline gives CDR1 SGHKS, CDR2 YYEKEE (reference sequence). The CDR3 length is 11 residues. V was trimmed by 4 bases and J by 11 bases, leaving 9 bases between them. Here the CDR3 reads CASSLGSKLFF. CDR3 coding DNA: TGTGCCAGCAGCCTAGGGAGCAAACTGTTTTTT.

This clone was found a few times. V gene TRBV5-6 combines with J gene TRBJ1-1; D unresolved. V lost 5 bases, J lost 6 bases, and 17 bases lay in between. The CDR3 is 14 residues long. Germline CDR1 reads SGHDT; CDR2 reads YYEEEE. The CDR3, as DNA: TGTGCCAGCAGTAATACCGGGTCCCGAGCTGAAGCTTTCTTT. Translating gives CASSNTGSRAEAFF.

The rearrangement uses TRBV4-1 and TRBJ2-7; 8 bases fit TRBD2. Germline trimming cut 0 bases from V and 3 bases from J; bases unmatched to any gene: 4. The V gene's germline CDR1 is MGHRA and CDR2 YSYEKL. This CDR3 has 15 amino acids. CDR3 residues: CASSQETSAFYEQYF. Here the CDR3 DNA reads TGCGCCAGCAGCCAAGAGACTAGCGCCTTCTACGAGCAGTACTTC.

The chain couples TRBV5-1 to TRBJ2-1; 7 bases are shared with TRBD1. Trimming cost V 2 bases and J 6 bases; bases outside gene matches: 11. Germline V lookup: CDR1 SGHRS, CDR2 YFSETQ. The CDR3 contains 16 residues. The CDR3: CASSLGRQGVSNEQFF. The CDR3 coding sequence is TGCGCCAGCAGCTTAGGCCGGCAGGGGGTCTCCAATGAGCAGTTCTTC.

V gene TRBV6-1 combines with J gene TRBJ1-2, with 9 bases aligning to TRBD1. The germline V gene encodes CDR1 MNHNS and CDR2 SASEGT. V shed 3 bases, J shed 5 bases, and the junction held 13 bases outside the gene matches. The CDR3 sequence is 17 residues long. The CDR3, as DNA: TGTGCCAGCAGTGAGAGTATAGTGGGACAGGGAAAATATGGCTACACCTTC. The encoded protein is CASSESIVGQGKYGYTF.

The rearrangement uses TRBV4-2 and TRBJ2-2; D is possibly TRBD1 (5 bases). With 0 bases removed from V and 7 bases from J, the gap between germline ends came to 6 bases. The CDR3 loop spans 13 amino acids. Germline V lookup: CDR1 LGHNA, CDR2 YNFKEQ. The CDR3 sequence: CASSQDRGGELFF. CDR3 DNA: TGTGCCAGCAGCCAAGATAGGGGCGGGGAGCTGTTTTTT.

The genes are TRBV5-4 and TRBJ1-1; the D is unclear. V shed 0 bases and J shed 7 bases, with 10 bases lying between them. CDR1 is SGHNT and CDR2 is YYREEE in the germline V gene (reference sequence). There are 13 residues in the CDR3. CDR3 protein: CASSLDVAREAFF. The CDR3 nucleotides read TGTGCCAGCAGCTTGGATGTGGCCCGTGAAGCTTTCTTT.

The V call is TRBV10-3, the J call TRBJ1-2, with 10 bases identical to TRBD1. Germline-derived CDR1 and CDR2 are ENHRY and SYGVKD. With 6 bases clipped from V and 4 bases from J, the junction kept 5 bases outside the gene matches. The CDR3 totals 14 residues. CDR3 sequence reads: CAISPRDRGYGYTF. The CDR3 DNA reads as TGTGCCATCAGCCCCCGGGACAGGGGCTATGGCTACACCTTC.

V gene TRBV28 combines with J gene TRBJ1-2; D not certain. The CDR3 loop spans 14 amino acids. Trimming shortened V by 6 bases and J by 4 bases, and 15 bases separated the two germline ends. Germline CDR1 is MDHEN and CDR2 is SYDVKM. CDR3 sequence: CASRPTVQSYGYTF. The CDR3 DNA is TGTGCCAGCAGGCCTACAGTCCAGTCCTATGGCTACACCTTC.

Written as DNA, the CDR3 is TGTGCCATTCTCTCTGGGGCCAACGTCCTGACTTTC. Amino acids: CAILSGANVLTF. The chain joins TRBV2 to TRBJ2-6; D not resolved. This CDR3 is built from 12 residues. Germline V CDR1 and CDR2: SNHLY, FYNNEI. Trimming took 10 bases from V and 0 from J, leaving 4 bases between them. The variable domain in full, with the rest retrieved from reference TRBV2 and TRBJ2-6, is EPEVTQTPSHQVTQMGQEVILRCVPISNHLYFYWYRQILGQKVEFLVSFYNNEISEKSEIFDDQFSVERPDGSNFTLKIRSTKLEDSAMYFCAILSGANVLTFGAGSRLTVL.